The 23 T cell receptor beta chains below were found in one sample sequenced in a study of T cell responses to AZD1222 COVID-19 vaccine. The table came from immunoSEQ multiplex PCR; TCRdb's copy has only in-frame clones and leaves some out. The top ten hold less than 11% of the sample, which has about 130,000 clones, around 87% seen once. Here the sequenced sample was peripheral blood, taken on day 0 of AZD1222 vaccination. These receptors were collected from an adult in good health.

Only one count was recorded for this clone. The rearrangement uses TRBV19 and TRBJ1-1; tentatively, D is TRBD1 (6 bases). Per the germline V gene, CDR1 is LNHDA and CDR2 is SQIVND (reference sequence). This CDR3 is 14 amino acids long. V shed 5 bases and J shed 5 bases, with 15 bases lying between them. For the CDR3, the DNA is TGTGCCAGTAGTCTACAGGGTAAAAGGACTGAAGCTTTCTTT. Protein: CASSLQGKRTEAFF.

J is TRBJ2-1 and V is TRBV5-1; TRBD2 matches at 8 bases. Unmatched junction bases numbered 6, after V lost 2 bases and J lost 8 bases. The V gene's germline CDR1 is SGHRS and CDR2 YFSETQ. The CDR3 contains 14 residues. This chain's CDR3 is CASSLSGSNDEQFF. The CDR3 nucleotides read TGCGCCAGCAGCTTAAGCGGGAGTAACGATGAGCAGTTCTTC.

The chain is built from TRBV6-5 and TRBJ2-2, with D possibly TRBD2 on 6 matching bases. The V end was cut by 3 bases, the J end by 7 bases, with 15 bases between. CDR3 size: 15 residues. Germline values: CDR1 MNHEY, CDR2 SVGAGI. CDR3 region: CASSYLVGGGGELFF. CDR3 bases: TGTGCCAGCAGTTATTTGGTGGGGGGTGGCGGGGAGCTGTTTTTT.

The rearrangement uses TRBV7-2 and TRBJ1-1, with no clear D. The germline V gene encodes CDR1 SGHTA and CDR2 FQGNSA. This CDR3 spans 13 amino acids. Trimming shortened V by 5 bases and J by 8 bases, and 15 bases separated the two germline ends. CDR3 sequence reads: CASSPPSRREAFF. The CDR3 nucleotides read TGTGCCAGCAGCCCACCGTCCCGCAGGGAAGCTTTCTTT.

V usage is TRBV5-1 and J usage is TRBJ2-5; D may match TRBD1 or TRBD2 (5 bases each). The germline gives CDR1 SGHRS, CDR2 YFSETQ. The germline V and J ends were trimmed by 0 bases and 0 bases, with 9 bases remaining between them. This CDR3 region has 15 residues. The CDR3 region is CASSLVGVYQETQYF. The CDR3 DNA follows: TGCGCCAGCAGCTTGGTGGGGGTTTACCAAGAGACCCAGTACTTC. The whole variable domain, remainder taken from reference TRBV5-1 and TRBJ2-5, is KAGVTQTPRYLIKTRGQQVTLSCSPISGHRSVSWYQQTPGQGLQFLFEYFSETQRNKGNFPGRFSGRQFSNSRSEMNVSTLELGDSALYLCASSLVGVYQETQYFGPGTRLLVL.

The genes are TRBV5-4 and TRBJ2-1; a possible D gene is TRBD1 (6 bases). This CDR3 has 14 amino acids. V was clipped by 6 bases and J by 9 bases, with 19 bases between them. Germline V lookup: CDR1 SGHNT, CDR2 YYREEE (reference sequence). CDR3 nucleotide sequence: TGTGCCAGCACCAACACAAGGGGGTTTATTGAGCAGTTCTTC. This gives the protein CASTNTRGFIEQFF.

This sequence joins TRBV6-6 and TRBJ1-1; D is unclear. The CDR3 is 15 residues long. The V and J ends lost 6 bases and 5 bases respectively, with 19 bases between them. Germline lookup yields CDR1 MNHNY and CDR2 SVGAGI (reference sequence). The CDR3 region is CASSPSGGRETEAFF. The CDR3 DNA reads as TGTGCCAGCAGCCCCAGTGGAGGGCGTGAGACTGAAGCTTTCTTT.

The CDR3 DNA sequence: TGTGCCACCAGCAGAGCCCAGGACAGTGAAAAACTGTTTTTT. The encoded protein is CATSRAQDSEKLFF. This chain links TRBV15 with TRBJ1-4; TRBD1 might be the D (6 bases). Germline lookup yields CDR1 LNHNV and CDR2 YYDKDF (reference sequence). The V gene lost 1 base and the J gene lost 7 bases, with 10 bases spanning the gap. This CDR3 spans 14 amino acids. The full variable domain, rest sourced from reference TRBV15 and TRBJ1-4, is DAMVIQNPRYQVTQFGKPVTLSCSQTLNHNVMYWYQQKSSQAPKLLFHYYDKDFNNEADTPDNFQSRRPNTSFCFLDIRSPGLGDTAMYLCATSRAQDSEKLFFGSGTQLSVL.

The J gene is TRBJ2-7, the V gene TRBV7-2; D unclear. Per germline, CDR1 SGHTA and CDR2 FQGNSA. The V gene lost 1 base and the J gene lost 0 bases, with 7 bases spanning the gap. The CDR3 spans 14 residues. CDR3 sequence reads: CASSLGGFSYEQYF. CDR3 DNA: TGTGCCAGCAGCTTAGGAGGATTCTCCTACGAGCAGTACTTC.

This chain links TRBV18 with TRBJ2-7, with a tentative D call TRBD1 (5 bases). The germline gives CDR1 KGHSH, CDR2 LQKENI. Trimming cost V 1 base and J 1 base, with 11 bases left between them. The CDR3 sequence is 15 residues long. CDR3 in DNA: TGTGCCAGCTCACCACAAGGGGTAGGATCCTACGAGCAGTACTTC. It translates to CASSPQGVGSYEQYF. The complete variable domain, with remaining parts taken from reference TRBV18 and TRBJ2-7, reads NAGVMQNPRHLVRRRGQEARLRCSPMKGHSHVYWYRQLPEEGLKFMVYLQKENIIDESGMPKERFSAEFPKEGPSILRIQQVVRGDSAAYFCASSPQGVGSYEQYFGPGTRLTVT.

This sequence joins TRBV10-1 and TRBJ2-5; a possible D gene is TRBD1 (5 bases). V lost 3 bases and J lost 2, with 10 bases in between. This CDR3 comprises 14 residues. Germline V gene data show CDR1 as WNHNN and CDR2 as SYGVQD (reference sequence). CDR3 loop: CASSERNRQETQYF. CDR3 nucleotides: TGCGCCAGCAGTGAAAGGAACAGGCAAGAGACCCAGTACTTC.

This chain links TRBV11-1 with TRBJ2-2; 8 nucleotides agree with TRBD1. The junction had 7 bases not matched to a gene; V was cut back by 3 bases and J by 7 bases. The CDR3 extends over 15 amino acids. Looked up from germline, CDR1 is SGHAT and CDR2 is FQDESV (reference sequence). The CDR3 coding sequence is TGTGCCAGCAGCTTCGACAGGGGATTTGTCGGGGAGCTGTTTTTT. Translation: CASSFDRGFVGELFF.

The chain uses TRBV5-1 and TRBJ1-1, with D tentatively TRBD1 (5 bases). The germline V and J ends were trimmed by 0 bases and 5 bases, with 5 bases remaining between them. The germline gives CDR1 SGHRS, CDR2 YFSETQ. The CDR3 consists of 12 residues. CDR3 sequence (DNA): TGCGCCAGCAGCTTGGGACAGACTGAAGCTTTCTTT. Residues: CASSLGQTEAFF.

V usage is TRBV5-4 and J usage is TRBJ1-6; the D gene is possibly TRBD1 (5 bases). Trimming cost V 4 bases and J 11 bases, with 19 bases left between them. The V gene's germline CDR1 is SGHNT and CDR2 YYREEE (reference sequence). The CDR3 is made up of 15 amino acids. CDR3 amino acids: CASSPSRGTLTPLHF. The CDR3 bases are TGTGCCAGCAGCCCCTCACGGGGGACCCTGACACCCCTCCACTTT. Complete variable domain (other parts from reference TRBV5-4 and TRBJ1-6): ETGVTQSPTHLIKTRGQQVTLRCSSQSGHNTVSWYQQALGQGPQFIFQYYREEENGRGNFPPRFSGLQFPNYSSELNVNALELDDSALYLCASSPSRGTLTPLHFGNGTRLTVT.

The V call is TRBV12-3 or TRBV12-4, the J call TRBJ2-3; D gene unclear. The CDR3 spans 13 residues. Trimming shortened V by 5 bases and J by 8 bases, and 14 bases separated the two germline ends. The chain's CDR3 is CASSLPFSGTQYF. Written as DNA, the CDR3 is TGTGCCAGCAGTCTCCCCTTTAGTGGTACGCAGTATTTT.

The chain carries TRBV11-2 and TRBJ2-5; D perhaps matches TRBD2 (6 bases). The CDR3 has 15 residues. Germline CDR1 reads SGHAT; CDR2 reads FQNNGV. V lost 1 base and J lost 5, with 14 bases in between. The CDR3 coding sequence is TGTGCCAGCAGCTTAGGCCTCGGGAGAACGGAGACCCAGTACTTC. Translated, it gives CASSLGLGRTETQYF. Together with reference TRBV11-2 and TRBJ2-5, the CDR3 gives the full variable domain: EAGVAQSPRYKIIEKRQSVAFWCNPISGHATLYWYQQILGQGPKLLIQFQNNGVVDDSQLPKDRFSAERLKGVDSTLKIQPAKLEDSAVYLCASSLGLGRTETQYFGPGTRLLVL.

The chain uses TRBV9 and TRBJ2-7, with D possibly matching TRBD2 (6 bases). Germline V gene data show CDR1 as SGDLS and CDR2 as YYNGEE. Trimming removed 0 bases from V and 6 bases from J, with 16 bases in between. The CDR3 runs to 15 residues. The CDR3 region has the DNA TGTGCCAGCAGCGTAGGGGGTGCAGGAGGGGCCGAGCAGTACTTC. Amino acids: CASSVGGAGGAEQYF.

This clone was seen a single time. The rearrangement uses TRBV30 and TRBJ2-7, with D possibly called TRBD1 or TRBD2 (5 bases each). The V gene's germline CDR1 is GTSNPN and CDR2 SVGIG (reference sequence). With 2 bases removed from V and 2 bases from J, the gap between germline ends came to 7 bases. This CDR3 is 12 amino acids long. In DNA, the CDR3 is TGTGCCTGGAGTCGGGACCCCTACGAGCAGTACTTC. Translation gives CAWSRDPYEQYF.

The chain employs TRBV7-9 and TRBJ2-5, with no clear D. Germline V gives CDR1 SEHNR, CDR2 FQNEAQ (reference sequence). The ends were cut back, 3 bases at V and 1 base at J, with 12 bases in the middle. The CDR3 length is 15 residues. The CDR3 coding sequence is TGTGCCAGCAGCTTCTCACGCTTGAGCCAAGAGACCCAGTACTTC. Protein product: CASSFSRLSQETQYF.

The V gene is TRBV27, the J gene TRBJ2-7; D gene unclear. The CDR3 length is 15 residues. V was clipped by 4 bases and J by 9 bases, with 22 bases between them. Germline loops: CDR1 MNHEY, CDR2 SMNVEV (reference sequence). The CDR3 here is CASSSSSENTLGQYF. CDR3 DNA sequence: TGTGCCAGCAGTTCCTCCTCAGAAAACACACTCGGGCAGTACTTC.

This chain uses TRBV7-9 with TRBJ2-5, with 11 bases fitting TRBD2. The CDR3 is 16 amino acids. V was clipped by 2 bases and J by 2 bases; unmatched bases: 4. CDR1 and CDR2 from the germline V gene are SEHNR and FQNEAQ (reference sequence). CDR3 nucleotides: TGTGCCAGCAGCTTACCGCGACTAGCGGGGCAAGAGACCCAGTACTTC. Its translation is CASSLPRLAGQETQYF.

The J gene is TRBJ2-1, the V gene TRBV7-3, with TRBD2 matching over 13 bases. CDR3 length equals 15 residues. From germline, CDR1 is SGHTA and CDR2 FQGTGA. With 5 bases clipped from V and 6 bases from J, the junction kept 4 bases outside the gene matches. In nucleotides, the CDR3 is TGTGCCAGCAGCCCGACTAGCGGGGGGTTCAATGAGCAGTTCTTC. Translation gives CASSPTSGGFNEQFF. The entire variable domain, with the rest obtained from reference TRBV7-3 and TRBJ2-1, is as follows: GAGVSQTPSNKVTEKGKYVELRCDPISGHTALYWYRQSLGQGPEFLIYFQGTGAADDSGLPNDRFFAVRPEGSVSTLKIQRTERGDSAVYLCASSPTSGGFNEQFFGPGTRLTVL.

The chain joins TRBV3-1 (or the pseudogene TRBV3-2) to TRBJ2-2, with D unresolved. V was cut by 1 base and J by 4 bases, with 4 bases left in between. CDR3 size: 13 residues. Germline V CDR1 and CDR2: LGHDT, YNNKEL (reference sequence). CDR3 coding DNA: TGTGCCAGCAGCCAAGTACTCACCGGGGAGCTGTTTTTT. Translated: CASSQVLTGELFF.